The entry below describes one T cell receptor beta chain. Trimming cost V 4 bases and J 0 bases, with 12 bases left between them. This CDR3 contains 16 residues. From germline, CDR1 is MNHEY and CDR2 SVGAGI. This entry comes from a study of tumor T cells in aggressive B-cell lymphoma. The data were produced by immunoSEQ multiplex PCR, yet TCRdb's version contains in-frame clones alone and is incomplete. The sample lists 9,500 to 10,000 clones; 85% were seen once. The sample consisted of tumor tissue. J is TRBJ1-4 and V is TRBV6-5, with D maybe TRBD1 (5 bases). The source of this sequence is an adult with diffuse large B cell lymphoma. CDR3 in DNA: TGTGCCAGCAGTTTTCGGGGAGGGGCAACTAATGAAAAACTGTTTTTT. This sequence encodes CASSFRGGATNEKLFF.